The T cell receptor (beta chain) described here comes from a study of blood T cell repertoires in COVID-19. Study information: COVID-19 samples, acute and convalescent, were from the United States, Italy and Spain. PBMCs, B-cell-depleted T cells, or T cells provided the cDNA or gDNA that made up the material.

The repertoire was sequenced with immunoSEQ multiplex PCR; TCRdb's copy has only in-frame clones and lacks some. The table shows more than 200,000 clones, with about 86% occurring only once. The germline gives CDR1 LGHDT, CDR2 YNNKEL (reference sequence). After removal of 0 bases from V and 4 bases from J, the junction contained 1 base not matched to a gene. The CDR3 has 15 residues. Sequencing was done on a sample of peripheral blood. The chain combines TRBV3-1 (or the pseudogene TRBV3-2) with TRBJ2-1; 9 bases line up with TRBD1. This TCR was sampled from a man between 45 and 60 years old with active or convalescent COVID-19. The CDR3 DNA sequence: TGTGCCAGCAGCCAAGATGGGACAGGGTACAATGAGCAGTTCTTC. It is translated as CASSQDGTGYNEQFF.